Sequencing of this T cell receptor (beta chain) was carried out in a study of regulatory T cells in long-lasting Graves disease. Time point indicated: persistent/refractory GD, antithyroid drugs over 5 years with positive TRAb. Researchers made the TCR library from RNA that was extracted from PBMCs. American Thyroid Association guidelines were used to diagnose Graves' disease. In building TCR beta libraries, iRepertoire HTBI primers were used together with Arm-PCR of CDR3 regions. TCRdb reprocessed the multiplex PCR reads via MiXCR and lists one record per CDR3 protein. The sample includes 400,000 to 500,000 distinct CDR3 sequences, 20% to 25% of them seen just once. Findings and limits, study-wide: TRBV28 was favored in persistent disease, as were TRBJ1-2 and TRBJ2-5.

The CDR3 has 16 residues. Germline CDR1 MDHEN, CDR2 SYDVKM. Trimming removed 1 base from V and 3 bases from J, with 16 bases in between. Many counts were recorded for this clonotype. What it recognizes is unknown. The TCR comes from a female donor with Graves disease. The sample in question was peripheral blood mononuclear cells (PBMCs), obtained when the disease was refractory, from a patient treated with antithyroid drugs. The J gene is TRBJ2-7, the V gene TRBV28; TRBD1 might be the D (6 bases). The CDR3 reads CASSLLVETGNYEQYF. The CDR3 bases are TGTGCCAGCAGTTTATTGGTCGAGACAGGTAACTACGAGCAGTACTTC. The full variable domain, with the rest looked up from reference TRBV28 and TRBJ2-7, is DVKVTQSSRYLVKRTGEKVFLECVQDMDHENMFWYRQDPGLGLRLIYFSYDVKMKEKGDIPEGYSVSREKKERFSLILESASTNQTSMYLCASSLLVETGNYEQYFGPGTRLTVT.